This TCR beta chain was captured in a study of technical replicates of blood from a few donors. Repertoires were generated with immunoSEQ multiplex PCR, while TCRdb's copy carries only in-frame clones and drops some. Of 65,000 to 85,000 clones listed, 90% to 95% are singletons. Germline V lookup: CDR1 SQVTM, CDR2 ANQGSEA. The length of the CDR3 is 14 residues. Trimming removed 5 bases at V and 3 bases at J, with 16 bases between. The source material was T cells isolated from PBMCs. The clonotype was recovered from a human donor in good health. This chain uses TRBV29-1 with TRBJ1-1; D is unresolved. The CDR3 DNA follows: TGCAGCGTTTTTTGGGTCAGGTCTTACACTGAAGCTTTCTTT. Amino acid sequence: CSVFWVRSYTEAFF.